The present T cell receptor beta chain was sequenced within a study of blood T cell repertoires in COVID-19. Study-level information: Samples taken during acute and convalescent COVID-19 were collected in the United States, Italy and Spain.

This clone came up a few times. This CDR3 region has 12 residues. Germline V gives CDR1 MDHEN, CDR2 SYDVKM. V lost 5 bases, J lost 4 bases, and 9 bases lay in between. Authors' processing steps: Counts of nucleated cells, estimated from reference gene primer amplification, were obtained. TCRdb's copy holds only in-frame clones and misses some; the assay was immunoSEQ multiplex PCR. That table supplies the V and J calls and clone size; D and trimming were determined from the DNA. The repertoire holds 250,000 to 300,000 clones, roughly 92% seen once, with over 2% in the top ten. V is TRBV28 and J is TRBJ2-7; D may be TRBD1 (5 bases). The sequenced sample consisted of peripheral blood. The TCR originated in a woman aged 25 to 39 with COVID-19, enrolled during active disease. The DNA for the CDR3 is TGTGCCAGCAGTCCGACAGAGTACGAGCAGTACTTC. Translation gives CASSPTEYEQYF.